This T cell receptor beta chain was identified in a study of T-cell memory formation after mild COVID-19. TCRdb re-called the 5' RACE reads through MiXCR, storing one row per CDR3 protein. The sample shows hundreds of thousands of distinct CDR3 sequences, 28% of them seen only once. Germline V gene sequence: CDR1 GTSNPN, CDR2 SVGIG (reference sequence). V lost 8 bases and J 0 bases, leaving 17 bases between the germline ends. This CDR3 contains 14 residues. The sequencing sample was made of PBMCs or a T cell subset sorted from them (not recorded which). The TCR comes from an adult woman who had mild COVID-19 (a few samples of this study predate the infection). Cell type and time point are not known. J is TRBJ2-7 and V is TRBV30, with D possibly being TRBD1 (6 bases). The CDR3 nucleotides read TGTGCCCATGACCGGGACACCCTCTCCTACGAGCAGTACTTC. It encodes CAHDRDTLSYEQYF.